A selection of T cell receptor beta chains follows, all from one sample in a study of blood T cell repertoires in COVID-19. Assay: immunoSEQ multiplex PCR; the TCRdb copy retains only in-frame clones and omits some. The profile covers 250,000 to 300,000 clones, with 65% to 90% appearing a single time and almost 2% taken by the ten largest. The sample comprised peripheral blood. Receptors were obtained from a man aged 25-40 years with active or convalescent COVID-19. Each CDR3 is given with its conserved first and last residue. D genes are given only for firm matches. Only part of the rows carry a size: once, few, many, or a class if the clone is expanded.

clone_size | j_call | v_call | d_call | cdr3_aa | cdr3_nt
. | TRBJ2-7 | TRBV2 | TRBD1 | CASSGRQGKSDEQYF | TGTGCCAGCAGTGGAAGACAGGGAAAGTCCGACGAGCAGTACTTC
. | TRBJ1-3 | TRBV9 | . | CASSGGGQESGNTIYF | TGTGCCAGCAGCGGCGGGGGGCAGGAGTCTGGAAACACCATATATTTT
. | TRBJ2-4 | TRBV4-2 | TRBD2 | CASSPGEGNIQYF | TGTGCCAGCAGCCCGGGGGAGGGGAACATTCAGTACTTC
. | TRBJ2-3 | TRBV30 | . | CAWSGGQPDTQYF | TGTGCCTGGAGCGGGGGGCAACCAGATACGCAGTATTTT
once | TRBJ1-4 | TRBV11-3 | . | CASSLARSGRPKEKLFF | TGTGCCAGCAGCTTAGCTCGTTCGGGTCGGCCTAAAGAAAAACTGTTTTTT
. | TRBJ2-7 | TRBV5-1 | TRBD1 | CASSLENPGQGYF | TGCGCCAGCAGCTTGGAAAATCCGGGACAGGGATACTTC
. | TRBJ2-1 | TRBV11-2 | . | CASSLGVSNEQFF | TGTGCCAGCAGCTTAGGAGTTTCTAATGAGCAGTTCTTC
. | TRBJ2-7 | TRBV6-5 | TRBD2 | CASSTTGTSGYEQYF | TGTGCCAGCAGTACGACCGGGACTAGCGGTTACGAGCAGTACTTC
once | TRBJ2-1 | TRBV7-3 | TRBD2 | CASSASGGPYNEQFF | TGTGCCAGCAGCGCGAGCGGGGGGCCATACAATGAGCAGTTCTTC
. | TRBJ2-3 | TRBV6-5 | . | CASSRTAGPKDTQYF | TGTGCCAGCAGTAGAACCGCGGGACCCAAAGATACGCAGTATTTT
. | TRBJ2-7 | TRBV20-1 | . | CSASLESYEQYF | TGCAGTGCTAGTTTGGAGTCCTACGAGCAGTACTTC
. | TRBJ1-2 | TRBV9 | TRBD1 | CASLGDSTYTF | TGTGCCAGCTTGGGGGACAGTACCTACACCTTC
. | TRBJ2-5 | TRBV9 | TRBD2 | CASSVGITSDPQETQYF | TGTGCCAGCAGCGTAGGCATCACTAGCGATCCCCAAGAGACCCAGTACTTC
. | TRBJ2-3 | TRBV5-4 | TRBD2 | CASSPGWEGGNADTQYF | TGTGCCAGCAGCCCCGGGTGGGAGGGAGGTAACGCAGATACGCAGTATTTT
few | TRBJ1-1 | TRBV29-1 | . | CSAFGGWDTEAFF | TGCAGCGCTTTTGGGGGCTGGGACACTGAAGCTTTCTTT
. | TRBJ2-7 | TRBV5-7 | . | CASSYFCYEQYF | TGTGCCAGCAGTTATTTCTGCTACGAGCAGTACTTC
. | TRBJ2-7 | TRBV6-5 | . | CASTDTNSHEQYF | TGTGCCAGCACGGATACTAACTCCCACGAGCAGTACTTC
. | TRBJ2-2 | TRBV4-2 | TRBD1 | CASRQGADTGELFF | TGTGCCAGCAGACAGGGGGCCGACACCGGGGAGCTGTTTTTT
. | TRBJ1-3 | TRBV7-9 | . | CASSARQDFSGNTIYF | TGTGCCAGCAGCGCGCGACAGGACTTCTCTGGAAACACCATATATTTT
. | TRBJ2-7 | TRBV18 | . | CASSPRTGLSYEQYF | TGTGCCAGCTCACCACGAACAGGCCTATCCTACGAGCAGTACTTC
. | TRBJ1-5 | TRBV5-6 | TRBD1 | CASSDGTGGNQPQHF | TGTGCCAGCAGCGATGGGACAGGGGGTAATCAGCCCCAGCATTTT
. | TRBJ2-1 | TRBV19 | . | CASTYSNNEQFF | TGTGCCAGTACGTACAGCAACAATGAGCAGTTCTTC
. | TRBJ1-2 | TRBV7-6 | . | CASSLGVGARSGYTF | TGTGCCAGCAGCTTAGGTGTGGGGGCGCGTTCTGGCTACACCTTC
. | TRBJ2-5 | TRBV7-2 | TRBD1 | CASRNRDRAQETQYF | TGTGCCAGCAGAAACCGGGACAGGGCCCAAGAGACCCAGTACTTC
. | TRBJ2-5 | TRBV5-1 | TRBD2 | CASSLEVAGGWETQYF | TGCGCCAGCAGCTTGGAGGTAGCGGGGGGTTGGGAGACCCAGTACTTC
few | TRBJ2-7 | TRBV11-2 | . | CASSEFVGGEQYF | TGTGCCAGCAGCGAGTTCGTCGGTGGCGAGCAGTACTTC
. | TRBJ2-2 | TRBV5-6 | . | CASSLGYRELFF | TGTGCCAGCAGCTTGGGGTACAGGGAGCTGTTTTTT
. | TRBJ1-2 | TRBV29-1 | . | CSVQDGGYGYTF | TGCAGCGTTCAAGACGGAGGATATGGCTACACCTTC
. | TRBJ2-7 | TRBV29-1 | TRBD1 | CSVVVGQFTPYEQYF | TGCAGCGTTGTAGTGGGACAGTTTACTCCCTACGAGCAGTACTTC
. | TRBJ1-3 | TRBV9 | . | CASSESGFVGNTIYF | TGTGCCAGCAGCGAGTCCGGGTTTGTTGGAAACACCATATATTTT
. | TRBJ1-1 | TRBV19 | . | CASSKQTGTEAFF | TGTGCCAGTAGTAAACAGACAGGCACTGAAGCTTTCTTT
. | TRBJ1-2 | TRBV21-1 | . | CASSKKGGGQVYGYTF | TGTGCCAGCAGCAAAAAAGGCGGGGGGCAGGTCTATGGCTACACCTTC
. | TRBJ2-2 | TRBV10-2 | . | CASSFNTGELFF | TGCGCCAGCAGCTTTAACACCGGGGAGCTGTTTTTT
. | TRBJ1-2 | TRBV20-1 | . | CSASIPFGQGNYYGYTF | TGCAGTGCTAGTATCCCTTTCGGGCAGGGTAATTACTATGGCTACACCTTC
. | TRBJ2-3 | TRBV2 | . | CASSEGLLYTDTQYF | TGTGCCAGCAGTGAGGGACTTCTTTACACAGATACGCAGTATTTT
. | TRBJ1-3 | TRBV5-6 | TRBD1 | CASIRRGGGNTIYF | TGTGCCAGCATTAGGAGAGGGGGCGGAAACACCATATATTTT
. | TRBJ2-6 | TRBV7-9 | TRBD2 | CASDAIAGGHSGANVLTF | TGTGCCAGCGACGCAATAGCGGGGGGTCACTCTGGGGCCAACGTCCTGACTTTC
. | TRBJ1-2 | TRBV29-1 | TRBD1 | CSARGQGGYGYTF | TGCAGCGCACGAGGACAGGGGGGCTATGGCTACACCTTC
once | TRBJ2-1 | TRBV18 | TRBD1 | CASSLRRTGGPNEQFF | TGTGCCAGCTCATTGCGTCGGACAGGGGGACCTAATGAGCAGTTCTTC
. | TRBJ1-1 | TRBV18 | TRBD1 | CASSSTGGGGGEAFF | TGTGCCAGCTCATCAACAGGGGGCGGCGGGGGAGAAGCTTTCTTT
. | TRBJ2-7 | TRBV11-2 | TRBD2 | CASSPTGTSGYEQYF | TGTGCCAGCAGCCCTACCGGGACTAGCGGTTACGAGCAGTACTTC
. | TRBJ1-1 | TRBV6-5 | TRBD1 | CASRTGGLNTEAFF | TGTGCCAGCAGAACAGGGGGCTTGAACACTGAAGCTTTCTTT
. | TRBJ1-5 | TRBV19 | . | CASSVTGYSNQPQHF | TGTGCCAGTAGTGTCACAGGTTATAGCAATCAGCCCCAGCATTTT
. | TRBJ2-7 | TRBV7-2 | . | CASSPRSPYEQYF | TGTGCCAGCAGCCCGAGATCCCCCTACGAGCAGTACTTC
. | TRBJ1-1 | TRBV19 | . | CASSAYNRPFEAFF | TGTGCCAGTAGTGCCTACAACAGGCCCTTTGAAGCTTTCTTT
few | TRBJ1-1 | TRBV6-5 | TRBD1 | CASSRGLVTEAFF | TGTGCCAGCAGTAGGGGGCTCGTCACTGAAGCTTTCTTT
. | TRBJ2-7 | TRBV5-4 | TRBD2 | CASSLGLAGSSYEQYF | TGTGCCAGCAGCTTGGGACTAGCGGGGAGCTCCTACGAGCAGTACTTC
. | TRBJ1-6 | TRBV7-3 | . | CASSLSRASYNSPLHF | TGTGCCAGCAGCTTATCCAGGGCGTCATATAATTCACCCCTCCACTTT
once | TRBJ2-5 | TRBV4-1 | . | CASSQVGQTEVETQYF | TGCGCCAGCAGCCAAGTGGGCCAGACGGAGGTGGAGACCCAGTACTTC
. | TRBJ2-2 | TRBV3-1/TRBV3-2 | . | CASSQDGGYNGELFF | TGTGCCAGCAGCCAAGACGGGGGATACAACGGGGAGCTGTTTTTT